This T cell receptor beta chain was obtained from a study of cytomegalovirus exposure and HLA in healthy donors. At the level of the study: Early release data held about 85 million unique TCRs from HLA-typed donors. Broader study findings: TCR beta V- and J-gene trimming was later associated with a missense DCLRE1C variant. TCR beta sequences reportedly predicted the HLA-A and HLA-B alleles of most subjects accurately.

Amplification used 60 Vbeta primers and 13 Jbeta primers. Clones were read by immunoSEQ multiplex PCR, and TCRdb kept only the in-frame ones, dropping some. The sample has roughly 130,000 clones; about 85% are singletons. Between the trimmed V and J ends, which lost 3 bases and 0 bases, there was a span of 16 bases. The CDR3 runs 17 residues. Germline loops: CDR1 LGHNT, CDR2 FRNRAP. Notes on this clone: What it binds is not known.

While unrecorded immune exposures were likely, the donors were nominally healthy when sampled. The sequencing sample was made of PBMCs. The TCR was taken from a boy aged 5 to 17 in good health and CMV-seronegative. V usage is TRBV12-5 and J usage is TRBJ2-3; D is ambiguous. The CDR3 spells CASGLGIGRLSTDTQYF. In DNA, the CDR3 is TGTGCTAGTGGTTTAGGTATCGGCAGGCTTAGCACAGATACGCAGTATTTT.